Listed below are T cell receptor beta chains from one sample, sequenced in a study of blood T cell repertoires in COVID-19. Method: immunoSEQ multiplex PCR; TCRdb's copy keeps in-frame clones and lacks some. This table holds 120,000 to 150,000 clones, 85% to 90% found once. The specimen sequenced was peripheral blood. The source is a man aged 80 or over with acute or convalescent COVID-19. CDR3s include the opening cysteine and the closing phenylalanine or tryptophan. Each record gives: clone size, V gene, CDR3 length, CDR3 protein. Clone size is shown for a subset of rows, as once, few, many or a class of expanded clone.

>NA|TRBV28|14
CASRLTGGSEKLFF
>NA|TRBV3-1/TRBV3-2|16
CASSRQGLAGGETQYF
>NA|TRBV7-2|14
CASSVHRGAGEQFF
>NA|TRBV28|15
CASSLSRELQETQYF
>NA|TRBV5-1|13
CASSSGSSYGYTF
>NA|TRBV5-4|15
CASSGGQENTGELFF
>NA|TRBV29-1|12
CSARLQNTEAFF
>NA|TRBV28|12
CASKRVNSPLHF
>NA|TRBV27|15
CASSREGGRNQPQHF
>NA|TRBV28|11
CASSRQVEQYF
>few|TRBV18|15
CASSPVGGRDQPQHF
>NA|TRBV11-1|14
CASSLLSGGAEAFF
>NA|TRBV5-6|14
CASSSRGGSGELFF
>NA|TRBV5-4|13
CAMSSGNSYEQYF
>NA|TRBV7-6|14
CASSLGQGSDEQYF
>NA|TRBV12-3/TRBV12-4|13
CASSWTGPGGYTF
>NA|TRBV18|18
CASSPRESLAGTSLEQYF
>few|TRBV5-1|14
CASSYSPSRETQYF
>NA|TRBV3-1/TRBV3-2|14
CASSLTSGRSEQFF
>NA|TRBV2|16
CASSEWGGSSYNEQFF
>NA|TRBV12-3/TRBV12-4|11
CASSIRQEQFF
>NA|TRBV24-1|14
CATSDRDRAYEQYF
>NA|TRBV7-9|19
CASSLALGLAGASYNEQFF
>NA|TRBV30|15
CAWSDKDRSAYEQYF
>NA|TRBV18|18
CASSPRLTGTGALNTIYF
>NA|TRBV2|13
CATRGQGVYGYTF
>few|TRBV6-5|14
CASLGTDYNQPQHF
>NA|TRBV29-1|13
CSGADRYTGELFF
>NA|TRBV27|13
CASSLNRNTEAFF
>NA|TRBV18|14
CASSPSRVDTEAFF
>NA|TRBV6-1|11
CASSSQLSIYF
>few|TRBV4-2|16
CASSLRLLADTYEQYF
>NA|TRBV28|12
CASKFGSERLYF
>NA|TRBV7-2|16
CASSLPKQGEVYGYTF
>NA|TRBV5-1|15
CASSPGTGGRETQYF
>NA|TRBV7-3|16
CASSPTPSGSVNEQYF
>NA|TRBV30|12
CAWSGRGSEQYF
>NA|TRBV5-1|13
CASSLAGYTEAFF
>NA|TRBV2|14
CASSFDRGGDTQYF
>NA|TRBV2|14
CASKGEVGNQPQHF
>NA|TRBV3-1/TRBV3-2|14
CASSPDRGQYEQYF